This T cell receptor beta chain comes out of a study of cytomegalovirus exposure and HLA in healthy donors (dated by TCRdb to 2016 to 2017). Describing the broader study: In an earlier analysis of fewer than 750 of the donors, less than 350 Gb of sequence data and 95 million to 130 million unique TCR beta sequences from about 190 million T cells were reported. An early release that covered roughly 600 HLA-typed donors contained approximately 300 gigabases of sequencing data and around 85 million unique TCR sequences. Besides the first cohort of hundreds of subjects, a separate validation cohort made up of roughly 120 different subjects was used. Using immunosequencing, the study profiled T cell repertoires from 500 to 800 subjects and related those repertoires to cytomegalovirus serostatus. To decide whether each TCR beta V gene segment behaved as functional or pseudogenic, an earlier analysis of approximately 620 of the donors relied on high-throughput TCR beta sequencing. A later genetic analysis took genome-wide SNP genotypes for 398 of the 666 donors and used that subset as a discovery cohort. To predict cytomegalovirus infection status, the study brought together high-throughput TCR immunosequencing, statistical association of individual TCRs with disease status, and machine learning. Among about 360 genotyped donors of the cohort, an average of approximately 240,000 unique TCR beta nucleotide sequences were sequenced per donor, roughly 18% of them non-productive. Every repertoire in the discovery cohort had been generated on one and the same sequencing platform. The number of typed donors differed by locus: 629-630 for A, B, C, DRB1 and DQB1; 522 for DQA1; over 600 for DPA1; and some 450 for DPB1. Of the roughly 400 genotyped donors, around 81% fell in the genetic ancestry cluster associated with self-reported Caucasian donors. Alongside the repertoire data, information on donor age, sex, ethnicity and CMV serostatus was compiled. HLA typing included class I and class II loci at four-digit resolution. The study was designed to test whether signatures of past pathogen exposure could be identified by cataloging public T cell receptors. Because of strong linkage in the cohort, roughly five DR-DQ haplotypes were treated as single units for association and clustering. In a later analysis, previously published TCR beta repertoires from about 640 donors were re-analyzed and high-resolution HLA genotyping was added so that TCR occurrence patterns could be studied. The later analysis used no new phenotypic data to find candidate immune exposures, relying instead on TCR beta sequences and their occurrence across donors.

Libraries were built with the immunoSEQ multiplex PCR assay. For the multiplex PCR, a mixture combining 60 forward primers for TCR Vbeta segments and 13 reverse primers for TCR Jbeta segments was used. The CDR3 region of rearranged TCR beta genes was amplified from genomic DNA by a multiplex PCR assay. The Illumina HiSeq System was used to sequence the amplified TCR beta libraries as 87-base-pair reads. The source study handled its data this way. A later analysis tallied 75 million to 85 million unique TCR beta chains across the 550 to 850 repertoires, and approximately 12 million of those chains were shared by two or more donors. To remove PCR and sequencing errors, raw reads were error-corrected and collapsed into unique sequences using a nearest-neighbor algorithm that merged closely related sequences. CDR3 sequences were aligned to IMGT reference sequences to assign V, D and J gene segments. For a sequence to be retained, at least a six-nucleotide match to both a V gene segment and a J gene segment was required. A rearrangement counted as productive if the CDR3 had no stop codons and remained in frame with V and J, and every other rearrangement counted as non-productive. CDR3 was defined according to IMGT convention as the region running from the second conserved V-encoded cysteine to the conserved J-encoded phenylalanine. In an earlier analysis of 587 of the donors, sequences lacking an unambiguous match to a single V gene segment were excluded. In an earlier analysis of a few hundred of the donors, V segments were called functional above 56.7% productive rearrangements and were called segregating when the between-donor standard deviation exceeded 5%. A statistical classification framework was built to diagnose cytomegalovirus status from the catalog of TCR beta chain sequences. In a later analysis, V and J genes were assigned by comparing TCR nucleotide sequences against IMGT/GENE-DB human TR gene sequences. Using the TCRdist pipeline, a later analysis assigned CDR3 sequences along with most-parsimonious VDJ recombination scenarios. A later analysis defined each TCR beta chain by its CDR3 amino acid sequence plus V-gene family, and excluded reads lacking a unique V-gene family. To address suspected cross-contamination and a sequencing artifact, a later analysis removed several hundred highly shared, low-generation-probability nucleotide sequences. A later analysis calculated a clonal expansion index for each public chain from normalized within-repertoire ranks of inferred template counts. A later analysis computed generation probabilities with a VDJ recombination model fitted to out-of-frame rearrangements, and checked the results against IGoR. A later analysis scored TCR-TCR, TCR-HLA and TCR-CMV co-occurrence with hypergeometric tests, applying a repertoire-size bias correction to TCR pairs. False discovery rates were estimated in a later analysis by permuting HLA or CMV assignments 20 times. In a later analysis, co-occurring TCRs were grouped using DBSCAN, with TCRdist sequence similarity added in when clustering inside HLA-allele-positive subsets. For co-occurrence clustering, repertoires with fewer than 30,000 or more than 120,000 public chains were excluded, along with roughly 5 repertoires with anomalous nucleotide sharing. This is the immuneACCESS table as TCRdb keeps it, with only in-frame sequences that have V and J called. A part of the clones is gone; compared with another copy, unresolved V genes explain less than half, and the rest is unexplained. Clonal size and the V and J genes are those of that table, whereas D and trimming came from the DNA. The sample profile shows about 120,000 clones; 74% of them were found once. 2% to 2.5% of the sample comes from the top ten.

The CDR3 has 13 amino acids, counting the end cysteine and phenylalanine. Solely the CDR3 DNA is kept, with 39 bases framed from the first base. V lost 4 bases and J lost 7 bases; the stretch between them is 14 bases long. CDR1 and CDR2 (SGHDT, YYEEEE) derive from the germline V gene. Study-level results and caveats: The sequencing pipeline was judged likely to have produced a cluster of highly shared sequence variants as a technical artifact. V-gene and J-gene trimming of TCR beta chains was associated with a missense DCLRE1C variant in a later genetic analysis, and the association was replicated in an independent cohort. In a later analysis, TCR association rates were found to vary across HLA loci, with the most associated TCRs seen for DRB1 alleles and the fewest for HLA-C alleles. Correlated functional status among segregating V segments might be attributable to linkage disequilibrium, but an unknown experimental factor could not be ruled out. The 87-base-pair reads could not distinguish some IMGT-functional V segments, including TRBV6-2 and TRBV6-3, so those segments were excluded. CMV serostatus was the only immune exposure information available for the cohort. In a later analysis, most CMV-associated TCR beta chains were found to appear HLA-restricted, with HLA associations seemingly driven largely by CMV exposure. Specific HLA alleles were associated with about 17,000 TCR beta sequences at a false discovery rate of 0.05 in a later analysis. Strong co-occurrence of HLA alleles, especially DR and DQ, made assigning TCR associations to individual alleles difficult. In a later analysis, several top co-occurrence clusters were reported to appear linked to parvovirus B19, influenza, CMV and Epstein-Barr virus. In an earlier analysis of roughly 500 of the donors, most TCR beta V segments appeared in productive rearrangements about 87% or about 30% of the time, broadly matching IMGT annotations. In a later analysis, HLA-associated TCR beta chains showed more clonal expansion and lower generation probabilities than non-associated chains that were equally common. A further reported finding was that TCR beta sequences accurately predicted the HLA-A and HLA-B alleles for most subjects in the first cohort. The cohort was sequenced for TCR beta chains only, and without alpha or paired-chain data the features that could be detected were limited. According to a later genetic analysis, donors in an Asian-associated ancestry cluster had fewer N-insertions in productive TCRs than the approximately 700-donor mean. A total of fewer than 200 TCR beta chains were listed by the study as associated with cytomegalovirus. In both the original and validation cohorts, the classifier was reported to diagnose cytomegalovirus status with high specificity and sensitivity. The earlier analysis of 450 to 700 of the donors excluded 15 to 20 rarely observed V segments, including chromosome 9 orphons, because counts were too low. Sequencing depth was assumed to be roughly uniform across donors in the presence/absence analyses, though that assumption may not hold. Across donors, most TCR sequences were observed very rarely, whereas some public TCRs were present in many individuals. Because some donors lacked HLA typing at each locus, the association tests relied only on the typed subset. In vitro tests confirmed that a few of the cytomegalovirus-associated TCR beta chains recognize cytomegalovirus antigens. According to the authors, the approach could potentially be generalized to other disease states and immunological phenotypes.

In total, 500 to 700 healthy bone marrow donors made up the cohort. Cohort members were all nominally healthy when sampled, although unrecorded immune exposures were likely present. CMV serostatus was recorded as positive for 289 and negative for about 55% of the roughly 700 cohort members, whereas no CMV serostatus was recorded for the donor in question. A peripheral blood sample was provided by each donor, and peripheral blood mononuclear cells were used for TCR beta sequencing. The Qiagen DNeasy Blood Extraction Kit was used to extract genomic DNA from the blood cell samples. A word on this clone: The antigen this receptor binds is unknown. Base qualities are missing; no much larger clone stands one base away.

The chain employs TRBV5-6 and TRBJ1-1, and the D gene may be TRBD1, 6 bases matching. This sequence was found in a human donor in good health. The sequenced sample was PBMCs. The bases are TGTGCCAGCAGCCCACAGGGTCTCGGTGAAGCTTTCTTT. This sequence encodes CASSPQGLGEAFF.